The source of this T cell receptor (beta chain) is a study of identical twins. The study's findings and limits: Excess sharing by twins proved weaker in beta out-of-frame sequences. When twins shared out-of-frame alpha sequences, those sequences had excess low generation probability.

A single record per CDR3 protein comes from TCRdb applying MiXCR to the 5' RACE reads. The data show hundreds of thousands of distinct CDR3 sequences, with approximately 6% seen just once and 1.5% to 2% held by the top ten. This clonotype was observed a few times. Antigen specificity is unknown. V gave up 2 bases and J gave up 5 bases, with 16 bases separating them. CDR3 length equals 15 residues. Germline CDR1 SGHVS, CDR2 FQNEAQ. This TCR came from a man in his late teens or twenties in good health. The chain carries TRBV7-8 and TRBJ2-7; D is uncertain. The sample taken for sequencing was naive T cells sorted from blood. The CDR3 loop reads CASSLLESPFHEQYF. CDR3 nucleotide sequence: TGTGCCAGCAGCTTACTCGAGTCACCGTTCCACGAGCAGTACTTC.